The 27 T cell receptor beta chains reported below all come from one sample, sequenced in a study of T cell responses to AZD1222 COVID-19 vaccine. The repertoire was sequenced with immunoSEQ multiplex PCR; TCRdb's copy has only in-frame clones and lacks some. Here the sample spans tens of thousands of clones, almost 80% being singletons. The sequencing used peripheral blood, collected on day 0 of AZD1222 vaccination. The receptors come from an adult in good health.

V gene TRBV7-8 combines with J gene TRBJ2-3; unclear D gene. Germline V gives CDR1 SGHVS, CDR2 FQNEAQ. Trimming took 2 bases from V and 4 from J, leaving 1 base between them. The CDR3 is made up of 11 amino acids. DNA of the CDR3: TGTGCCAGCAGCTTATCAGATACGCAGTATTTT. Its translation: CASSLSDTQYF. The whole variable domain, remainder taken from reference TRBV7-8 and TRBJ2-3, is GAGVSQSPRYKVAKRGQDVALRCDPISGHVSLFWYQQALGQGPEFLTYFQNEAQLDKSGLPSDRFFAERPEGSVSTLKIQRTQQEDSAVYLCASSLSDTQYFGPGTRLTVL.

The J gene is TRBJ2-7, the V gene TRBV28; 7 bases map to TRBD1. The CDR3 runs to 15 residues. The V and J ends lost 5 bases and 6 bases, in that order; junction bases with no gene match: 13. In germline, CDR1 is MDHEN, CDR2 SYDVKM. The chain's CDR3 is CASSLHRGSKAEQYF. The CDR3 DNA reads TGTGCCAGCAGTCTCCACAGGGGTTCAAAAGCCGAGCAGTACTTC. Full variable domain (outside the CDR3, taken from reference TRBV28 and TRBJ2-7): DVKVTQSSRYLVKRTGEKVFLECVQDMDHENMFWYRQDPGLGLRLIYFSYDVKMKEKGDIPEGYSVSREKKERFSLILESASTNQTSMYLCASSLHRGSKAEQYFGPGTRLTVT.

This chain links TRBV7-9 with TRBJ2-3; D might be TRBD2 (5 bases). Trimming took 6 bases from V and 6 from J, leaving 13 bases between them. CDR1 is SEHNR, CDR2 FQNEAQ, per germline (reference sequence). This CDR3 spans 13 amino acids. The CDR3 coding sequence is TGTGCCAGCAGTTCTGACTATCACGATACGCAGTATTTT. The encoded protein is CASSSDYHDTQYF.

The genes are TRBV7-2 and TRBJ1-5, with a tentative D call TRBD1 (6 bases). Trimming removed 5 bases at V and 3 bases at J, with 8 bases between. Germline lookup yields CDR1 SGHTA and CDR2 FQGNSA. This CDR3 contains 13 residues. CDR3 bases: TGTGCCAGCAGCAGACAGGCCAATCAGCCCCAGCATTTT. Residues: CASSRQANQPQHF.

This chain joins TRBV5-4 and TRBJ1-6; the D is unclear. V shed 2 bases and J shed 9 bases, with 12 bases lying between them. The CDR3 is 14 amino acids. CDR1 is SGHNT, CDR2 YYREEE, per germline (reference sequence). This CDR3 is CASSLGGSGSPLHF. In nucleotides, the CDR3 is TGTGCCAGCAGCTTAGGAGGGTCTGGTTCACCCCTCCACTTT. The variable domain in full, with the rest retrieved from reference TRBV5-4 and TRBJ1-6, is ETGVTQSPTHLIKTRGQQVTLRCSSQSGHNTVSWYQQALGQGPQFIFQYYREEENGRGNFPPRFSGLQFPNYSSELNVNALELDDSALYLCASSLGGSGSPLHFGNGTRLTVT.

V is TRBV2 and J is TRBJ2-1; tentatively, D is TRBD2 (7 bases). Per the germline V gene, CDR1 is SNHLY and CDR2 is FYNNEI. The germline V and J ends were trimmed by 5 bases and 4 bases, with 15 bases remaining between them. The CDR3 extends over 15 amino acids. As DNA, the CDR3 is TGTGCCAGCAGTAAGGGGGGAGGGGCATACAATGAGCAGTTCTTC. Translating it yields CASSKGGGAYNEQFF.

There are many counts of this clone. The chain is built from TRBV3-1 (or the pseudogene TRBV3-2) and TRBJ2-7; 16 nucleotides line up with TRBD2. Germline V CDR1 and CDR2: LGHDT, YNNKEL (reference sequence). CDR3 size: 15 residues. V trimming: 4 bases; J trimming: 9 bases; junction bases outside the gene matches: 6. The CDR3 DNA reads TGTGCCAGCAGCCCCGGGACTAGCGGGAGGGCCGGGCAGTACTTC. Translation gives CASSPGTSGRAGQYF.

The J gene is TRBJ2-1, the V gene TRBV4-3; D might be TRBD2 (6 bases). The V end was cut by 0 bases, the J end by 4 bases, with 16 bases between. This CDR3 is built from 17 residues. Germline V gene data show CDR1 as LGHNA and CDR2 as YSLEER. The CDR3, as DNA: TGCGCCAGCAGCCAAGAATGGAGCGGGCCCCTGTACAATGAGCAGTTCTTC. Translated, it gives CASSQEWSGPLYNEQFF.

The chain recombines TRBV5-6 with TRBJ2-1; 8 nucleotides line up with TRBD2. Germline V gene sequence: CDR1 SGHDT, CDR2 YYEEEE. The CDR3 runs 18 residues. Trimming removed 2 bases from V and 5 bases from J; junction bases left unmatched: 15. The CDR3 is CASSFRQNSGRGNNEQFF. In DNA, the CDR3 is TGTGCCAGCAGCTTTAGGCAGAACAGCGGGAGAGGGAACAATGAGCAGTTCTTC.

The V call is TRBV5-1, the J call TRBJ2-3, with TRBD2 identical over 12 bases. The CDR3 contains 18 residues. CDR1 and CDR2 from the germline V gene are SGHRS and YFSETQ. The J segment lost 3 bases and the V segment lost 2 bases, leaving 10 bases of the junction unmatched. The CDR3 loop is CASSFMTSGSKGTDTQYF. The CDR3 coding sequence is TGCGCCAGCAGCTTTATGACTAGCGGGAGTAAGGGGACAGATACGCAGTATTTT.

This clone has a handful of counts. V usage is TRBV5-1 and J usage is TRBJ1-2; tentative D call: TRBD1 (5 bases). V was trimmed by 0 bases and J by 8 bases, leaving 14 bases between them. The CDR3 is 14 amino acids. Germline V gene data show CDR1 as SGHRS and CDR2 as YFSETQ. CDR3 loop: CASSLEAGPSGYTF. CDR3 DNA sequence: TGCGCCAGCAGCTTGGAGGCGGGGCCGAGCGGCTACACCTTC.

The V call is TRBV5-6, the J call TRBJ2-5; unclear D gene. Trimming left V 0 bases short and J 5 bases short, with 2 bases between. Germline-derived CDR1 and CDR2 are SGHDT and YYEEEE. The CDR3 totals 11 residues. The CDR3: CASSLEETQYF. The CDR3 coding sequence is TGTGCCAGCAGCTTGGAGGAGACCCAGTACTTC.

A few counts support this clone. The chain links TRBV18 to TRBJ2-7, with TRBD1 as a possible D gene (5 bases). Trimming took off 6 bases at V and 4 bases at J, with 10 bases between the two ends. CDR1 is KGHSH and CDR2 is LQKENI in the germline V gene. The CDR3 is 12 amino acids. The CDR3 is CASSTRQYEQYF. The CDR3 nucleotides read TGTGCCAGCTCTACCCGACAGTACGAGCAGTACTTC.

The rearrangement links TRBV15 to TRBJ2-7; perhaps TRBD2 as D (6 bases). This CDR3 is built from 14 residues. The V gene lost 0 bases and the J gene lost 1 base, with 7 bases spanning the gap. CDR1 and CDR2 (germline): LNHNV, YYDKDF (reference sequence). The CDR3 region is CATSREGTSYEQYF. Written as DNA, the CDR3 is TGTGCCACCAGCAGAGAAGGGACTTCCTACGAGCAGTACTTC.

With respect to this clone: The junction differs from germline at one of its ends, possibly a read error. The genes are TRBV6-5 and TRBJ1-3; D not certain. Germline V lookup: CDR1 MNHEY, CDR2 SVGAGI. This CDR3 has 12 amino acids. The CDR3 sequence is CASRYSGNTIYF. In DNA form, the CDR3 reads TGTGCCAGCAGGTACTCTGGAAACACCATATATTTT.

The chain couples TRBV2 to TRBJ2-1; no firm D call. V lost 4 bases to trimming and J lost 10 bases, with 11 bases between them. Germline V CDR1 and CDR2: SNHLY, FYNNEI. The CDR3 totals 12 residues. The CDR3 region is CASSGAKLEQFF. In DNA, the CDR3 is TGTGCCAGCAGTGGCGCGAAGCTGGAGCAGTTCTTC.

The rearrangement links TRBV7-2 to TRBJ1-6, with TRBD1 as a possible D gene (5 bases). Trimming left V 5 bases short and J 11 bases short, with 16 bases between. The germline V gene encodes CDR1 SGHTA and CDR2 FQGNSA. The CDR3 contains 14 residues. The CDR3: CASSQDHGGPPLHF. For the CDR3, the DNA is TGTGCCAGCAGCCAGGACCATGGGGGTCCACCCCTCCACTTT.

Only a few counts were recorded for this clone. The CDR3 sequence: CAISGRDNSQETQYF. The CDR3 DNA sequence: TGTGCCATCAGTGGGCGGGACAATTCCCAAGAGACCCAGTACTTC. This chain connects TRBV10-3 to TRBJ2-5, with D perhaps TRBD1 or TRBD2 (6 bases each). V lost 4 bases to trimming and J lost 1 base, with 13 bases between them. This CDR3 comprises 15 residues. The germline CDR1 and CDR2 sequences are ENHRY and SYGVKD.

The genes are TRBV28 and TRBJ2-5; the match to TRBD1 covers 8 bases. The CDR3 sequence is 16 residues long. V dropped 6 bases and J dropped 5; count of bases not matched to a gene: 14. CDR1 is MDHEN, CDR2 SYDVKM, per germline. The chain's CDR3 is CASSSSTGGLWETQYF. Written as DNA, the CDR3 is TGTGCCAGCAGCTCCAGTACAGGGGGACTTTGGGAGACCCAGTACTTC. Looking up the rest from reference TRBV28 and TRBJ2-5 gives the full variable domain: DVKVTQSSRYLVKRTGEKVFLECVQDMDHENMFWYRQDPGLGLRLIYFSYDVKMKEKGDIPEGYSVSREKKERFSLILESASTNQTSMYLCASSSSTGGLWETQYFGPGTRLLVL.

The chain couples TRBV7-2 to TRBJ2-1; 10 bases align to TRBD2. The CDR3 has 17 residues. Germline-derived CDR1 and CDR2 are SGHTA and FQGNSA. After removal of 2 bases from V and 9 bases from J, the junction contained 13 bases not matched to a gene. CDR3 nucleotides: TGTGCCAGCAGCTTAAGTCGACTAGCGGGTAGAGATGGTGAGCAGTTCTTC. Encoded protein: CASSLSRLAGRDGEQFF.

This chain uses TRBV23-1 with TRBJ1-2; D uncertain. TRBV23-1 is assigned to the ORF class and has an uncertain function. This CDR3 region has 14 residues. The V gene lost 0 bases and the J gene lost 8 bases, with 13 bases spanning the gap. The CDR3 is CASSQSCYSEGYTF. CDR3 DNA sequence: TGCGCCAGCAGTCAATCGTGCTACTCAGAGGGCTACACCTTC.

The chain has TRBV6-5 and TRBJ2-7; 7 nucleotides line up with TRBD1. Germline CDR1 is MNHEY and CDR2 is SVGAGI. This CDR3 has 14 amino acids. J lost 3 bases, V lost 2 bases, and 4 bases had no gene match. The chain's CDR3 is CASSYHPGGYEQYF. The CDR3, as DNA: TGTGCCAGCAGTTACCATCCAGGGGGCTACGAGCAGTACTTC.

This clone was observed a single time. The CDR3 coding sequence is TGCGCCAGCAGTCTAGCGGCCTCCTACAATGAGCAGTTCTTC. Amino acids: CASSLAASYNEQFF. J is TRBJ2-1 and V is TRBV5-1, with TRBD2 identical over 7 bases. This CDR3 has 14 residues. J was trimmed by 0 bases and V by 5 bases; bases with no gene match: 2. Germline V gene lookup returns CDR1 SGHRS and CDR2 YFSETQ.

V is TRBV30 and J is TRBJ1-3, with D unresolved. Looked up from germline, CDR1 is GTSNPN and CDR2 is SVGIG (reference sequence). V was cut by 1 base and J by 1 base, with 8 bases left in between. The CDR3 length is 14 residues. CDR3 region: CAWSGMGSGNTIYF. The CDR3 DNA sequence: TGTGCCTGGAGTGGTATGGGGTCTGGAAACACCATATATTTT.

This sequence joins TRBV7-2 and TRBJ2-7; the match to TRBD1 covers 10 bases. CDR1 and CDR2 (germline): SGHTA, FQGNSA. Germline trimming cut 5 bases from V and 3 bases from J; bases unmatched to any gene: 4. The CDR3 extends over 14 amino acids. The CDR3 loop is CASSPGQGIYEQYF. The DNA for the CDR3 is TGTGCCAGCAGCCCGGGACAGGGGATCTACGAGCAGTACTTC.

The chain combines TRBV11-2 with TRBJ2-7; 11 bases are a match to TRBD2. Germline CDR1 reads SGHAT; CDR2 reads FQNNGV. J lost 4 bases, V lost 7 bases, and 6 bases had no gene match. The CDR3 is 14 amino acids. CDR3 sequence (DNA): TGTGCCAGCACTAGCGGGGGGAGCATATACGAGCAGTACTTC. This sequence encodes CASTSGGSIYEQYF.

The V gene is TRBV7-9, the J gene TRBJ1-2, with D perhaps TRBD1 (6 bases). Trimming cost V 0 bases and J 8 bases, with 13 bases left between them. CDR1 SEHNR and CDR2 FQNEAQ come from the germline V gene (reference sequence). The length of the CDR3 is 14 residues. CDR3 bases: TGTGCCAGCAGCTTAGCGCTGGACAGCGGGGGCTACACCTTC. The encoded protein is CASSLALDSGGYTF.